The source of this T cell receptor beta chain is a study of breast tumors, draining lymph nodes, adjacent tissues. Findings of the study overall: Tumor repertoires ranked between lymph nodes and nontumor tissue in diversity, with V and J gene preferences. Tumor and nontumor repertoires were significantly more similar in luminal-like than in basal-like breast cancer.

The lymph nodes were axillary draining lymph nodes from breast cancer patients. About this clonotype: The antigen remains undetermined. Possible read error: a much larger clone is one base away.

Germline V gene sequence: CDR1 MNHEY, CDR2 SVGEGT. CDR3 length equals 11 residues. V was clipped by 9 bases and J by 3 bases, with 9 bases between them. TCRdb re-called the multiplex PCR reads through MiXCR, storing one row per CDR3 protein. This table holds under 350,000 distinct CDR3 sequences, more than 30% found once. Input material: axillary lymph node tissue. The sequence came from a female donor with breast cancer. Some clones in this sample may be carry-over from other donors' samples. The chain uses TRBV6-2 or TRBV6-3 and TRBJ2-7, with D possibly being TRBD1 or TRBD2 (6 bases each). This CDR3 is CASRGDYEQYF. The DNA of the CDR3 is TGTGCCAGTAGGGGGGACTACGAGCAGTACTTC.